The 2 T cell receptor beta chains given below trace back to one sample, sequenced in a study of cytomegalovirus exposure and HLA in healthy donors. Primers: 60 Vbeta forward and 13 Jbeta reverse. Produced via immunoSEQ multiplex PCR; TCRdb's table is partial and in-frame only. Of a few hundred thousand clones listed, about 90% are singletons. Sequencing input: PBMCs. The source is a girl aged 2-15 years in good health and CMV-seronegative.

In its sample, this clone was seen once. The chain carries TRBV7-9 and TRBJ1-2; 9 bases align to TRBD1. The CDR3 has 17 amino acids. Germline values: CDR1 SEHNR, CDR2 FQNEAQ (reference sequence). Trimming removed 0 bases from V and 4 bases from J; junction bases left unmatched: 9. CDR3 sequence: CASSLAGQGPASYGYTF. The CDR3 bases are TGTGCCAGCAGCTTAGCGGGACAGGGACCCGCGTCCTATGGCTACACCTTC.

This clone was counted once. The rearrangement joins TRBV2 to TRBJ2-5, with TRBD1 matching 11 bases. In germline, CDR1 is SNHLY, CDR2 FYNNEI. CDR3 length: 14 amino acids. V lost 5 bases, J lost 5 bases, and 4 bases stayed unmatched. The CDR3 DNA is TGTGCCAGCAGTTGGACAGGGGGCGCGGAGACCCAGTACTTC. It encodes CASSWTGGAETQYF.